The 31 T cell receptor beta chains reported below all come from one sample, sequenced in a study of blood T cell repertoires in COVID-19. Assay: immunoSEQ multiplex PCR; the TCRdb copy retains only in-frame clones and omits some. This sample has 140,000 or so clones; around 86% occur once, and the top ten carry under 6%. The material sequenced was peripheral blood. These receptors were taken from a human donor in a cohort sampled during active COVID-19.

This chain connects TRBV7-2 to TRBJ2-5, with 7 bases identical to TRBD1. The trim removed 5 bases at V and 2 bases at J, leaving 5 bases unmatched. CDR3 size: 14 residues. The germline CDR1 and CDR2 sequences are SGHTA and FQGNSA. CDR3 sequence: CASSPGQVQETQYF. The CDR3 nucleotides read TGTGCCAGCAGCCCAGGACAGGTGCAAGAGACCCAGTACTTC.

The V gene is TRBV7-9, the J gene TRBJ1-4; 7 bases map to TRBD1. The CDR3 is 14 amino acids. J gave up 5 bases and V 5 bases, and 5 bases lay outside the gene matches. In germline, CDR1 is SEHNR, CDR2 FQNEAQ (reference sequence). CDR3 in amino acids: CASSIGTDNEKLFF. The CDR3 region has the DNA TGTGCCAGCAGCATCGGGACAGACAATGAAAAACTGTTTTTT. The full variable domain, rest sourced from reference TRBV7-9 and TRBJ1-4, is DTGVSQNPRHKITKRGQNVTFRCDPISEHNRLYWYRQTLGQGPEFLTYFQNEAQLEKSRLLSDRFSAERPKGSFSTLEIQRTEQGDSAMYLCASSIGTDNEKLFFGSGTQLSVL.

The chain uses TRBV3-1 (or the pseudogene TRBV3-2) and TRBJ1-2; D not certain. The CDR3 loop spans 12 amino acids. Germline V gene lookup returns CDR1 LGHDT and CDR2 YNNKEL (reference sequence). The V end lost 0 bases, the J end lost 7 bases, and 6 bases lay between the germline ends. CDR3 sequence reads: CASSQDQVGYTF. The CDR3 DNA reads TGTGCCAGCAGCCAAGACCAGGTTGGCTACACCTTC.

This clone was seen a few times. The genes are TRBV28 and TRBJ1-5, with 9 positions matching TRBD1. The CDR3 extends over 15 amino acids. V was pared by 5 bases and J by 3 bases, with 5 bases of the junction left unmatched. Germline V gene lookup returns CDR1 MDHEN and CDR2 SYDVKM. This chain's CDR3 is CASSPTGGYNQPQHF. For the CDR3, the DNA is TGTGCCAGCAGTCCCACAGGGGGCTACAATCAGCCCCAGCATTTT.

The V gene is TRBV5-4, the J gene TRBJ2-1; tentatively, D is TRBD2 (5 bases). Trimming removed 4 bases at V and 4 bases at J, with 9 bases between. The CDR3 loop spans 13 amino acids. Germline V gene lookup returns CDR1 SGHNT and CDR2 YYREEE (reference sequence). As DNA, the CDR3 is TGTGCCAGCAGCCTAGACTATTACAATGAGCAGTTCTTC. This sequence encodes CASSLDYYNEQFF.

This chain links TRBV5-3 with TRBJ1-6; 8 nucleotides line up with TRBD1. TRBV5-3 is treated as an ORF (open reading frame) with a function not yet certain. V lost 3 bases and J lost 0; bases outside the gene matches: 11. The CDR3 runs to 19 residues. The CDR3 coding sequence is TGTGCCAGAAGCTCCTACCACGGACAGGGTAGCTCCTATAATTCACCCCTCCACTTT. Translated: CARSSYHGQGSSYNSPLHF.

This clone has a single count. V and J are TRBV9 and TRBJ2-1, with 9 bases matching TRBD1. Germline V gene sequence: CDR1 SGDLS, CDR2 YYNGEE. V lost 0 bases, J lost 8 bases, and 6 bases stayed unmatched. The CDR3 is made up of 15 amino acids. CDR3 sequence (DNA): TGTGCCAGCAGCGTAGGACCGCGGACAGGGGATGAGCAGTTCTTC. It yields the protein CASSVGPRTGDEQFF.

The V and J genes are TRBV4-1 and TRBJ2-3; 13 bases align to TRBD2. Trimming removed 4 bases from V and 4 bases from J; junction bases left unmatched: 8. The CDR3 runs 17 residues. Germline V gene sequence: CDR1 MGHRA, CDR2 YSYEKL. DNA of the CDR3: TGCGCCAGCAGCCTTGGAACTAGCGGGGGGGCGGCAGATACGCAGTATTTT. The encoded protein is CASSLGTSGGAADTQYF.

The chain links TRBV27 to TRBJ2-4; a weak D match, TRBD2 (6 bases). Germline V gives CDR1 MNHEY, CDR2 SMNVEV (reference sequence). The CDR3 length is 16 residues. V was shortened by 6 bases and J by 3 bases, with 18 bases between the two germline ends. CDR3 protein: CASSPWSGTHKNIQYF. The DNA of the CDR3 is TGTGCCAGCAGCCCCTGGTCCGGGACTCACAAAAACATTCAGTACTTC.

The V call is TRBV20-1, the J call TRBJ1-1, with D perhaps matching TRBD1 (6 bases). The CDR3 runs to 11 residues. Between the trimmed V and J ends, which lost 8 bases and 7 bases, there was a span of 14 bases. Per the germline V gene, CDR1 is DFQATT and CDR2 is SNEGSKA (reference sequence). Here the CDR3 reads CSFRTEGEAFF. The CDR3 DNA reads TGCAGTTTTAGGACAGAAGGTGAAGCTTTCTTT.

The chain uses TRBV5-1 and TRBJ1-1, with a possible D match to TRBD1 (5 bases). Germline CDR1 reads SGHRS; CDR2 reads YFSETQ. Trimming took off 3 bases at V and 4 bases at J, with 19 bases between the two ends. The CDR3 runs to 16 residues. This CDR3 reads CASSSRQGEVGTEAFF. CDR3 coding DNA: TGCGCCAGCAGCTCCCGGCAAGGGGAGGTGGGCACTGAAGCTTTCTTT. Full variable domain (outside the CDR3, taken from reference TRBV5-1 and TRBJ1-1): KAGVTQTPRYLIKTRGQQVTLSCSPISGHRSVSWYQQTPGQGLQFLFEYFSETQRNKGNFPGRFSGRQFSNSRSEMNVSTLELGDSALYLCASSSRQGEVGTEAFFGQGTRLTVV.

The chain employs TRBV18 and TRBJ2-6; 7 bases line up with TRBD1. This CDR3 spans 16 amino acids. Germline CDR1 and CDR2: KGHSH and LQKENI. V shed 6 bases and J 0 bases; nucleotides not matched to a gene: 5. Here the CDR3 DNA reads TGTGCCAGCTCCCCGGGACAGAACTCTGGGGCCAACGTCCTGACTTTC. It is translated as CASSPGQNSGANVLTF.

This clone came up once. V is TRBV18 and J is TRBJ2-5; 10 bases line up with TRBD2. Trimming took 7 bases from V and 6 from J; bases not matched to a gene: 11. Germline loops: CDR1 KGHSH, CDR2 LQKENI. The CDR3 has 15 residues. This CDR3 is CASCSIAGGGKTQYF. The CDR3 DNA reads TGTGCCAGCTGTTCCATAGCGGGAGGAGGAAAGACCCAGTACTTC. Full variable domain (outside the CDR3, taken from reference TRBV18 and TRBJ2-5): NAGVMQNPRHLVRRRGQEARLRCSPMKGHSHVYWYRQLPEEGLKFMVYLQKENIIDESGMPKERFSAEFPKEGPSILRIQQVVRGDSAAYFCASCSIAGGGKTQYFGPGTRLLVL.

The chain joins TRBV7-2 to TRBJ2-6, with 10 bases matching TRBD1. The germline V gene has CDR1 SGHTA and CDR2 FQGNSA. V lost 5 bases and J lost 1; bases outside the gene matches: 8. The CDR3 extends over 18 amino acids. The CDR3 is CASSPRQGALSGANVLTF. The CDR3 DNA sequence: TGTGCCAGCAGCCCTAGACAGGGGGCCCTTTCTGGGGCCAACGTCCTGACTTTC. Complete variable domain (other parts from reference TRBV7-2 and TRBJ2-6): GAGVSQSPSNKVTEKGKDVELRCDPISGHTALYWYRQSLGQGLEFLIYFQGNSAPDKSGLPSDRFSAERTGGSVSTLTIQRTQQEDSAVYLCASSPRQGALSGANVLTFGAGSRLTVL.

The rearrangement uses TRBV10-1 and TRBJ2-2, with 10 bases lining up with TRBD2. The CDR3 loop spans 15 amino acids. Germline CDR1 and CDR2: WNHNN and SYGVQD (reference sequence). The V segment lost 4 bases and the J segment 6 bases; nucleotides outside the gene matches: 5. The CDR3 sequence is CASSAELAGPGELFF. CDR3 DNA sequence: TGCGCCAGCAGTGCCGAACTAGCGGGACCCGGGGAGCTGTTTTTT.

V and J are TRBV7-8 and TRBJ2-3; D may be TRBD2 (6 bases). CDR3 length: 18 amino acids. The V and J ends lost 1 base and 5 bases respectively, with 22 bases between them. The germline gives CDR1 SGHVS, CDR2 FQNEAQ. The CDR3 loop reads CASSLVGRLARSGDTQYF. The CDR3 DNA reads as TGTGCCAGCAGCTTAGTCGGTCGGCTAGCGAGGAGTGGAGATACGCAGTATTTT.

The chain couples TRBV7-6 to TRBJ2-7, with D perhaps TRBD1 (6 bases). There are 16 residues in the CDR3. CDR1 and CDR2 from the germline V gene are SGHVS and FNYEAQ. The V gene lost 5 bases and the J gene lost 1 base, with 18 bases spanning the gap. Here the CDR3 reads CASSPRVGAQSYEQYF. The CDR3 nucleotides read TGTGCCAGCAGCCCCAGAGTGGGGGCCCAGTCCTACGAGCAGTACTTC. Combining the CDR3 with reference TRBV7-6 and TRBJ2-7 gives the whole variable domain GAGVSQSPRYKVTKRGQDVALRCDPISGHVSLYWYRQALGQGPEFLTYFNYEAQQDKSGLPNDRFSAERPEGSISTLTIQRTEQRDSAMYRCASSPRVGAQSYEQYFGPGTRLTVT.

This chain joins TRBV19 and TRBJ2-1, with D perhaps TRBD1 (7 bases). Per germline, CDR1 LNHDA and CDR2 SQIVND (reference sequence). This CDR3 contains 16 residues. Trimming took off 3 bases at V and 2 bases at J, with 14 bases between the two ends. Written as DNA, the CDR3 is TGTGCCAGTAGTATCGGGGGACAGTCCACCTACAATGAGCAGTTCTTC. Translation gives CASSIGGQSTYNEQFF.

V usage is TRBV9 and J usage is TRBJ2-7; tentative D call: TRBD1 (6 bases). Trimming took off 1 base at V and 0 bases at J, with 11 bases between the two ends. There are 15 residues in the CDR3. CDR1 SGDLS and CDR2 YYNGEE come from the germline V gene. DNA of the CDR3: TGTGCCAGCAGCGTAACCGGACAGAGCTCCTACGAGCAGTACTTC. Translating gives CASSVTGQSSYEQYF.

The rearrangement joins TRBV5-8 to TRBJ2-3; D is unresolved. This CDR3 is 15 amino acids long. V was shortened by 0 bases and J by 0 bases, with 8 bases between the two germline ends. Germline V CDR1 and CDR2: SGHTS, YDEGEE. The CDR3 sequence: CASSLGALSTDTQYF. CDR3 bases: TGTGCCAGCAGCTTGGGGGCGCTAAGCACAGATACGCAGTATTTT.

The chain recombines TRBV15 with TRBJ2-2; TRBD1 matches at 8 bases. Germline V lookup: CDR1 LNHNV, CDR2 YYDKDF (reference sequence). The CDR3 spans 14 residues. V trimming: 3 bases; J trimming: 5 bases; junction bases outside the gene matches: 2. CDR3 sequence (DNA): TGTGCCACCAGCAGTCACAGGGGGACCGGGGAGCTGTTTTTT. Translation gives CATSSHRGTGELFF.

This sequence joins TRBV6-5 and TRBJ2-3; 11 nucleotides agree with TRBD2. CDR1 and CDR2 (germline): MNHEY, SVGAGI. V was clipped by 5 bases and J by 11 bases; unmatched bases: 9. The CDR3 is 14 residues long. The CDR3 nucleotides are TGTGCCAGCAGTCGACGGTTTACTAGCGGGGGGCAGTATTTT. Translated, it gives CASSRRFTSGGQYF.

The chain recombines TRBV19 with TRBJ1-2, with D maybe TRBD1 (5 bases). Germline CDR1 and CDR2: LNHDA and SQIVND (reference sequence). The CDR3 runs to 14 residues. V was trimmed by 5 bases and J by 7 bases, leaving 17 bases between them. CDR3 residues: CASSPGDSFGGYTF. In DNA, the CDR3 is TGTGCCAGTAGTCCCGGAGACAGTTTCGGTGGCTACACCTTC.

The V and J genes are TRBV9 and TRBJ2-5, with D possibly matching TRBD2 (5 bases). The CDR3 runs 13 residues. V was clipped by 0 bases and J by 7 bases, with 10 bases between them. Germline values: CDR1 SGDLS, CDR2 YYNGEE. The CDR3 spells CASSVGGLGTQYF. CDR3 nucleotides: TGTGCCAGCAGCGTAGGAGGGTTGGGGACCCAGTACTTC.

The gene calls are TRBV7-2 and TRBJ2-3; TRBD1 matches 7 bases. The CDR3 length is 14 residues. The germline CDR1 and CDR2 sequences are SGHTA and FQGNSA. Trimming cost V 4 bases and J 8 bases; bases outside gene matches: 9. The CDR3 DNA sequence: TGTGCCAGCAGCTCTGGGGGACAGTCTGCTACGCAGTATTTT. Encoded protein: CASSSGGQSATQYF.

This chain links TRBV4-1 with TRBJ2-7; D is perhaps TRBD2 (6 bases). Germline V gene lookup returns CDR1 MGHRA and CDR2 YSYEKL. The CDR3 is 15 amino acids. V gave up 1 base and J gave up 2 bases, with 12 bases separating them. CDR3 bases: TGCGCCAGCAGCCAAGTCCAAGCGGGTACCTACGAGCAGTACTTC. Translated: CASSQVQAGTYEQYF.

The gene calls are TRBV12-3 or TRBV12-4 and TRBJ1-2; D possibly corresponds to TRBD1 (5 bases). V lost 3 bases and J 3 bases, leaving 8 bases between the germline ends. The CDR3 sequence is 13 residues long. CDR3 nucleotides: TGTGCCAGCAGTTTGTGGGGGGACTATGGCTACACCTTC. It is translated as CASSLWGDYGYTF.

The rearrangement links TRBV5-1 to TRBJ1-1; D is perhaps TRBD1 (5 bases). Germline V gene sequence: CDR1 SGHRS, CDR2 YFSETQ. The V and J ends lost 0 bases and 3 bases respectively, with 15 bases between them. This CDR3 region has 16 residues. This chain's CDR3 is CASSLGLGTGDTEAFF. The DNA of the CDR3 is TGCGCCAGCAGCTTGGGGTTGGGGACGGGGGACACTGAAGCTTTCTTT.

The chain uses TRBV5-1 and TRBJ2-7, with TRBD2 as a possible D gene (5 bases). V lost 0 bases and J 4 bases, leaving 5 bases between the germline ends. The CDR3 has 12 amino acids. The germline V gene has CDR1 SGHRS and CDR2 YFSETQ. The CDR3 sequence: CASSLGGYEQYF. As DNA, the CDR3 is TGCGCCAGCAGCTTGGGAGGGTACGAGCAGTACTTC.

This clone has a single count. The chain combines TRBV19 with TRBJ2-7, with no clear D. The CDR3 has 13 amino acids. The V end lost 3 bases, the J end lost 9 bases, and 15 bases lay between the germline ends. Germline CDR1 and CDR2: LNHDA and SQIVND (reference sequence). The CDR3 here is CASSIDSLSAQYF. The CDR3 DNA reads TGTGCCAGTAGTATTGACTCGCTCTCCGCGCAGTACTTC. Variable domain in full (rest from reference TRBV19 and TRBJ2-7): DGGITQSPKYLFRKEGQNVTLSCEQNLNHDAMYWYRQDPGQGLRLIYYSQIVNDFQKGDIAEGYSVSREKKESFPLTVTSAQKNPTAFYLCASSIDSLSAQYFGPGTRLTVT.

The chain employs TRBV21-1 and TRBJ2-7; the table's D call TRBD1 went unverified against the DNA. TRBV21-1 is described as a pseudogene. The CDR3 runs 15 residues. CDR3 in DNA: TGTGCCAGCAAGAATCGGCGGATGGGGCTTTACGAGCAGTACTTC. This sequence encodes CASKNRRMGLYEQYF.